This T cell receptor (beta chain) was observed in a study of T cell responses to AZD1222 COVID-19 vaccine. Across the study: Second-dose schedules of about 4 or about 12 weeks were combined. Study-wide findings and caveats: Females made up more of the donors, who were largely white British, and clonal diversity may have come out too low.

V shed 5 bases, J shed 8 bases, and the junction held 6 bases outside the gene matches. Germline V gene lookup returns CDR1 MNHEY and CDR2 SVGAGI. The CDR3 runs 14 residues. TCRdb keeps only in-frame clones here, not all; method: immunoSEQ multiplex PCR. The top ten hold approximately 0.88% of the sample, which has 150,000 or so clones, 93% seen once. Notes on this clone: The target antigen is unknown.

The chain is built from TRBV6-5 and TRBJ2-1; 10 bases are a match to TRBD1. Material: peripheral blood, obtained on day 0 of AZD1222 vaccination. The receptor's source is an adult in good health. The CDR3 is CASSLRDRGDEQFF. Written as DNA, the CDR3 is TGTGCCAGCAGTCTCCGGGACAGGGGAGATGAGCAGTTCTTC.